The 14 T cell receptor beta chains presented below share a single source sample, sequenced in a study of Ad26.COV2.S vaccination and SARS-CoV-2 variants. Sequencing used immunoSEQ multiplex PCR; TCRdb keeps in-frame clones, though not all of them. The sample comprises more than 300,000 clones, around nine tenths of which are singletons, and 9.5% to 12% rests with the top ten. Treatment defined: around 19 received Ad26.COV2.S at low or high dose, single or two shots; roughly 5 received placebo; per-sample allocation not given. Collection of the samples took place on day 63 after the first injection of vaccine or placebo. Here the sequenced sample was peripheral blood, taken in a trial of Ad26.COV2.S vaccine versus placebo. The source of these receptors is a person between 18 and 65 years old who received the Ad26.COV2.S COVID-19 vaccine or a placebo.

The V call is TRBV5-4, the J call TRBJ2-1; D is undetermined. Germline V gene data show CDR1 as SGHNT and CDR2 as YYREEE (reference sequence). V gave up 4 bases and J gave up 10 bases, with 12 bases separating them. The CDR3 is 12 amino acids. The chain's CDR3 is CASSQSGLEQFF. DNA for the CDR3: TGTGCCAGCAGCCAATCTGGCCTGGAGCAGTTCTTC.

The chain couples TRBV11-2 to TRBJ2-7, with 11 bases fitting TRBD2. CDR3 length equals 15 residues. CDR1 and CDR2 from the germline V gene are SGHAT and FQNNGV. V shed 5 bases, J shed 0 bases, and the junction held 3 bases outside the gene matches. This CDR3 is CASSPGLAASYEQYF. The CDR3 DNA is TGTGCCAGCAGCCCGGGACTAGCGGCCTCCTACGAGCAGTACTTC.

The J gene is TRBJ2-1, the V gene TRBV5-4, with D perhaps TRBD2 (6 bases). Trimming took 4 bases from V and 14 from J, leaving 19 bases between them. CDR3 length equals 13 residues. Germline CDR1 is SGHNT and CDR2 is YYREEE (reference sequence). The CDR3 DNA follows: TGTGCCAGCAGCCCGAGTTGGCAGGGAGGAAAGTTCTTC. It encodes CASSPSWQGGKFF.

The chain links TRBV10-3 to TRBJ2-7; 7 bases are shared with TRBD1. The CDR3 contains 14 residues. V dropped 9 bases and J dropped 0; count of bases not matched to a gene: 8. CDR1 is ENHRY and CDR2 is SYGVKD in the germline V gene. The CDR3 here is CAMSGTESSYEQYF. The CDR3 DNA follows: TGTGCCATGTCCGGGACAGAGAGCTCCTACGAGCAGTACTTC.

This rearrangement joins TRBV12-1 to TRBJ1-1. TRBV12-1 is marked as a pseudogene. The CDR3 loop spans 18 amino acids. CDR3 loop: CASSLPPGGLGLNTEAFF. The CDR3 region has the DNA TGTGCCAGCAGCTTACCCCCGGGGGGACTGGGTCTCAACACTGAAGCTTTCTTT.

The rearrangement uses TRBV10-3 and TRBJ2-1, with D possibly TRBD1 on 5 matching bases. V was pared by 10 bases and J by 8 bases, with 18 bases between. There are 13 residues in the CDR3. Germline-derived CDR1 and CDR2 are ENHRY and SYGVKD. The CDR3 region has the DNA TGTGCCACCCGCAGGGTTGTAGGGGATGAGCAGTTCTTC. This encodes CATRRVVGDEQFF.

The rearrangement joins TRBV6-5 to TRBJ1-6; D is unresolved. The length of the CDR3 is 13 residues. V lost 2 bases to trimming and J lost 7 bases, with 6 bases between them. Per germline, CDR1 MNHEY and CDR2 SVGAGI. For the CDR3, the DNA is TGTGCCAGCAGTTACGATGGGAATTCACCCCTCCACTTT. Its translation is CASSYDGNSPLHF.

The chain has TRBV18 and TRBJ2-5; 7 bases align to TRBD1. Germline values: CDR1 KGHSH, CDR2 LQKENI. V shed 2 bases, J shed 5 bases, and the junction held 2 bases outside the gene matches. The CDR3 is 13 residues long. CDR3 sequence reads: CASSPGRGETQYF. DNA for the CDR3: TGTGCCAGCTCACCAGGCAGGGGGGAGACCCAGTACTTC.

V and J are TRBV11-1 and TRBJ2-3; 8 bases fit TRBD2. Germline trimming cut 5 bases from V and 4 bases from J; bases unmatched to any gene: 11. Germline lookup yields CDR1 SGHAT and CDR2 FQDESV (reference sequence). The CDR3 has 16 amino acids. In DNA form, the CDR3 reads TGTGCCAGCAGCCTCGAATTAGCGGGATGGTCAGATACGCAGTATTTT. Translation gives CASSLELAGWSDTQYF.

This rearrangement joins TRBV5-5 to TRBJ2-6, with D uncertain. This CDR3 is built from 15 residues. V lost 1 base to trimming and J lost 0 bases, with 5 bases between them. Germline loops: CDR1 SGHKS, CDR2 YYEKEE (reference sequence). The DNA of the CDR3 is TGTGCCAGCAGCTTGTCCGACTCTGGGGCCAACGTCCTGACTTTC. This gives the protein CASSLSDSGANVLTF.

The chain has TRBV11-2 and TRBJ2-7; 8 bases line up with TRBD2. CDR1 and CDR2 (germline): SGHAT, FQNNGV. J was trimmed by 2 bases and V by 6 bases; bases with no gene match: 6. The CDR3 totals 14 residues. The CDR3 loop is CASRRAGDAYEQYF. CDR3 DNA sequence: TGTGCCAGCAGGCGAGCGGGGGATGCCTACGAGCAGTACTTC.

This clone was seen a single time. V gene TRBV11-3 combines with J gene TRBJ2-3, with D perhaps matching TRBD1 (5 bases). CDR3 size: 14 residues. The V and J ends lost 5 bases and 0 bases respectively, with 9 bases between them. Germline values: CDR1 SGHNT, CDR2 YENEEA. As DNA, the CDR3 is TGTGCCAGCAGCCCAGGACAAAGCACAGATACGCAGTATTTT. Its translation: CASSPGQSTDTQYF.

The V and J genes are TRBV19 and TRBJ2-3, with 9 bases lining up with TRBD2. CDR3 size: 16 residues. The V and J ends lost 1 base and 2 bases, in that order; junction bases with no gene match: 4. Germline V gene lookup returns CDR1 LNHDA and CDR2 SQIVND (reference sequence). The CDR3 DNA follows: TGTGCCAGTAGTATAGGACTAGCGGACTTCACAGATACGCAGTATTTT. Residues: CASSIGLADFTDTQYF. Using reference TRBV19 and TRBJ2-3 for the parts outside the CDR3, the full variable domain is DGGITQSPKYLFRKEGQNVTLSCEQNLNHDAMYWYRQDPGQGLRLIYYSQIVNDFQKGDIAEGYSVSREKKESFPLTVTSAQKNPTAFYLCASSIGLADFTDTQYFGPGTRLTVL.

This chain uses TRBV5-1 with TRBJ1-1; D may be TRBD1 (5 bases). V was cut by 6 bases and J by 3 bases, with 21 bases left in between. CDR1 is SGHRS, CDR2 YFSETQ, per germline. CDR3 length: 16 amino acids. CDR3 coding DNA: TGCGCCAGCAACCCCACCGGAGGGGAGGGTGACACTGAAGCTTTCTTT. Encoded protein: CASNPTGGEGDTEAFF.